Sequencing of this T cell receptor (beta chain) was carried out in a study of graft-versus-host responses after intestinal transplantation (dated by TCRdb to 2020 to 2023). With respect to the entire study: Recipients received multivisceral, liver-intestinal, or isolated intestinal transplants. All recipients received anti-thymocyte globulin induction followed by maintenance tacrolimus and steroids for three to four years. To identify alloreactive clones, pre-transplant mixed lymphocyte reaction products were sequenced and compared with unstimulated pre-transplant donor and recipient T cells. Donor T cell macrochimerism was defined as a peak of at least 4% donor T cells among recipient peripheral blood mononuclear cells. After intestinal transplantation, graft-versus-host and host-versus-graft alloreactive T cell clones were followed in the graft, circulation and bone marrow using bulk TCR-beta CDR3 sequencing. A cohort of about two dozen intestinal transplant recipients, including one retransplant, was enrolled, and a few patients lacking pretransplant specimens were excluded. Rather than being sequenced by the commercial service, samples from three later patients were sequenced in-house on an Illumina MiSeq and processed with MiXCR.

The CDR3 covers 13 residues, taking in both the cysteine and the phenylalanine. Only the CDR3 region is kept as DNA, spanning 39 bases read in frame from base 1. Reading the germline V gene gives CDR1 SGHAT and CDR2 FQNNGV. V sheds 5 bases and J sheds 5 bases, leaving 12 bases between their ends. For this clone: This receptor's antigen is unknown. Base qualities are not provided; no much larger clone lies one nucleotide away.

The time point label, read with the paper, signifies: cells obtained before transplantation from donor or recipient. CD3+CD4+ and CD3+CD8+ populations were FACS-sorted from unstimulated pre-transplant donor and recipient cells taken from spleen or lymph nodes. Library preparation was by the immunoSEQ multiplex PCR assay. In most patients, genomic DNA was isolated using the Qiagen DNeasy Blood and Tissue Kit and sent frozen to Adaptive Biotechnologies for TCR sequencing. For most patients, genomic DNA was subjected to high-throughput TCR-beta CDR3 sequencing by Adaptive Biotechnologies. Under the source paper's analysis protocol: Adaptive's ImmunoSEQ software supplied the TCR sequencing data for around 19 patients, while MiXCR and VDJtools were used to process a few other patients. To correct CD4 versus CD8 sorting errors, sequences present in both subsets at a frequency ratio below 5:1 were removed. CDR3 nucleotide sequences shared by donor and recipient were removed because the origin of these sequences could not be assigned. To count as alloreactive, a clone needed at least 2-fold expansion over unstimulated cells and a minimum CFSE-low frequency of 0.002% (template counts) or 0.001% (read counts). Mappable clones were those detected in sequenced pre-transplant spleen, lymph node, or MLR CFSE-low populations of the donor or recipient. Cumulative frequency of alloreactive clones was calculated as a percentage of all sequences weighted by copy number. Drawn from immuneACCESS, this table holds only the in-frame rearrangements with V and J called that TCRdb kept. Clones are partly lost; checked studies trace under half to an unresolved V gene and leave the rest unexplained. D and trimming come from the DNA, and the V and J calls and clone size come from that table. The sample table contains about 81,000 clones; only one count was recorded for more than 85% of them. The ten largest account for approximately 0.32% of the sample.

The paper's findings and limits, for the study overall: The conclusions were limited by the relatively low number and heterogeneity of the intestinal transplant patients. Early after transplant, peak levels of circulating GvH clones were found to be associated with declines in HvG clones. GvH clones were detected in recipient bone marrow, and some appeared earlier in ileal mucosa or blood, consistent with an intestinal mucosal origin. Patients with donor T cell macrochimerism had high GvH to HvG T cell clonal ratios in their allografts.

The TCR sequence derives from a human donor who was the organ donor for an intestinal transplant. The source material was unstimulated CD4+ T cells sorted from spleen or lymph node cells, sampled before transplant. Rearrangement joined TRBV11-2 to TRBJ2-5; the D gene identity is not certain. In nucleotide form, the sequence is TGTGCCAGCAGCCTCCGGTATTGGGAGACCCAGTACTTC. Its protein is CASSLRYWETQYF.